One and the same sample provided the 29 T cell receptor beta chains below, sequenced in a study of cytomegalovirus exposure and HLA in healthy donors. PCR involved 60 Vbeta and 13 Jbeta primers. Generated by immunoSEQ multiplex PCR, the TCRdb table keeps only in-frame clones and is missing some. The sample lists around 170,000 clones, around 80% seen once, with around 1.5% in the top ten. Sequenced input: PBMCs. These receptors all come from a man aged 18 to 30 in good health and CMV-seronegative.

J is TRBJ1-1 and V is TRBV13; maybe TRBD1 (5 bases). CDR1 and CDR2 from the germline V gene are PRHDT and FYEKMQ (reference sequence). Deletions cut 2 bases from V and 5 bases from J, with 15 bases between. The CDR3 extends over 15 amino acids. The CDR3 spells CASSLHQGGRTEAFF. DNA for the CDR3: TGTGCCAGCAGCTTACACCAGGGCGGGAGGACTGAAGCTTTCTTT.

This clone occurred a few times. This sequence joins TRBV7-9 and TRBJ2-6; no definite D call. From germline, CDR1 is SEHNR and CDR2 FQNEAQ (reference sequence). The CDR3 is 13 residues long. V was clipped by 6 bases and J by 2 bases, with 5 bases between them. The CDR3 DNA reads TGTGCCAGCAGGACAACTGGGGCCAACGTCCTGACTTTC. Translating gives CASRTTGANVLTF.

CDR3 region: CASRSSGGTGGNSPLHF. CDR3 DNA sequence: TGTGCCAGCAGGAGCAGTGGTGGGACAGGGGGCAATTCACCCCTCCACTTT. The rearrangement joins TRBV4-2 to TRBJ1-6, with 12 bases lining up with TRBD1. CDR1 and CDR2 (germline): LGHNA, YNFKEQ. The J segment lost 7 bases and the V segment lost 6 bases, leaving 10 bases of the junction unmatched. The CDR3 consists of 17 residues.

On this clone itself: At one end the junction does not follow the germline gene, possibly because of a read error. Here the CDR3 DNA reads TGTGCCAGCAGTCGGGACTTGGGCTACGCCTTC. Residues: CASSRDLGYAF. This chain links TRBV6-6 with TRBJ1-2; weak D call: TRBD1 (5 bases). Germline lookup yields CDR1 MNHNY and CDR2 SVGAGI (reference sequence). There are 11 residues in the CDR3.

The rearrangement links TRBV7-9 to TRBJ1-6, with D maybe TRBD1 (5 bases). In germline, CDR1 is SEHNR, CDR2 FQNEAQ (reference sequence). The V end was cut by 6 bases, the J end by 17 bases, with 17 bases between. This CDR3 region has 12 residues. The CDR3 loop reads CASSLNRNSVHF. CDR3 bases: TGTGCCAGCAGTTTGAACAGGAACTCGGTCCACTTT.

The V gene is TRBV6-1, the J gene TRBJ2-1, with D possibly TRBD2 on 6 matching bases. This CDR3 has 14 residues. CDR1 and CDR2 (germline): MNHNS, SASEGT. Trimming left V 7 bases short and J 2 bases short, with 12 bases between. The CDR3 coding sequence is TGTGCCAGCAAAAATCCGGGGGCCTACAATGAGCAGTTCTTC. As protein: CASKNPGAYNEQFF.

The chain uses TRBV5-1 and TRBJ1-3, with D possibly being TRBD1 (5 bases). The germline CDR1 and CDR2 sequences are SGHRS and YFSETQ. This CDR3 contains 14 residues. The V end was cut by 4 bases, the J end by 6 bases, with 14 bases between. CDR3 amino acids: CASSPDSPINTIYF. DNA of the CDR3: TGCGCCAGCAGCCCTGACAGTCCTATAAACACCATATATTTT.

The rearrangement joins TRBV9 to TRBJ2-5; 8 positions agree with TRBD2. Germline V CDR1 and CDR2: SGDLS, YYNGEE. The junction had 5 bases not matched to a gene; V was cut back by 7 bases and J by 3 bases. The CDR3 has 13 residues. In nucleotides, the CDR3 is TGTGCCAGCGCGCGGCGGGGGGAAGAGACCCAGTACTTC. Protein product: CASARRGEETQYF.

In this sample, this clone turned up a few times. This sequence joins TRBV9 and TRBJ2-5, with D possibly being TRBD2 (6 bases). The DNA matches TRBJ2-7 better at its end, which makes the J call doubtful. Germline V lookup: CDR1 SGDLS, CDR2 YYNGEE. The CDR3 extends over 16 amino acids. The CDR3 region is CASSVTGGGSSYEQYF. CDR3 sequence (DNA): TGTGCCAGCAGCGTGACGGGCGGAGGGAGCTCCTACGAGCAGTACTTC.

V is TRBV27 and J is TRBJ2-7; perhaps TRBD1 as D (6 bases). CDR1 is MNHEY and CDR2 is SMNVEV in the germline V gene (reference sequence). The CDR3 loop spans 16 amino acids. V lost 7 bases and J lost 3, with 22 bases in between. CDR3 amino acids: CASTGSPGRQVYEQYF. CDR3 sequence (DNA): TGTGCCAGCACGGGGTCCCCAGGGCGACAGGTCTACGAGCAGTACTTC.

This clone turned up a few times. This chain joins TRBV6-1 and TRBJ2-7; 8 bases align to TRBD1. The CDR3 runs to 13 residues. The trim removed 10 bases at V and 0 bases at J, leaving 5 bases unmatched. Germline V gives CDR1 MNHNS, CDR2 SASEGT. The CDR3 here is CATRTGGSYEQYF. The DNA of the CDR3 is TGTGCCACCCGAACAGGGGGCTCCTACGAGCAGTACTTC.

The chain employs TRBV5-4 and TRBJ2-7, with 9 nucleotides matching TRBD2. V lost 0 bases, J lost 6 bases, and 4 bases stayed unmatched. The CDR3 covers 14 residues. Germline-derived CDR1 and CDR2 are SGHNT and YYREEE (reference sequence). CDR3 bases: TGTGCCAGCAGCTTGGAGGCGCGGGGGGGCGAGCAGTACTTC. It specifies CASSLEARGGEQYF.

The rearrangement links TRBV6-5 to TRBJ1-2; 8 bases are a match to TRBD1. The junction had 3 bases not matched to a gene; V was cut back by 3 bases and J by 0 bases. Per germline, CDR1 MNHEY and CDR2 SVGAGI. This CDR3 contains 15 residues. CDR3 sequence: CASSYLDRANYGYTF. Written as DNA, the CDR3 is TGTGCCAGCAGTTATTTGGACAGGGCTAACTATGGCTACACCTTC.

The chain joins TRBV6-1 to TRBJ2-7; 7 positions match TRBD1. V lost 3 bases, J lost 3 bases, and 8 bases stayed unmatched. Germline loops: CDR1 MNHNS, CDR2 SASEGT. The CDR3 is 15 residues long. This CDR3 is CASSEAGRGIYEQYF. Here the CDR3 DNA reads TGTGCCAGCAGTGAGGCCGGCAGGGGGATCTACGAGCAGTACTTC.

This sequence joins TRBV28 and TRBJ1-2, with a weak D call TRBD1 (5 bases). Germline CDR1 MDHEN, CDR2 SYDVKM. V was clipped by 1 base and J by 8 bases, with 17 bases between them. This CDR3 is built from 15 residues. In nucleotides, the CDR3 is TGTGCCAGCAGTTTATTGTCCCGGACAACCCGGGGCTACACCTTC. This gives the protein CASSLLSRTTRGYTF.

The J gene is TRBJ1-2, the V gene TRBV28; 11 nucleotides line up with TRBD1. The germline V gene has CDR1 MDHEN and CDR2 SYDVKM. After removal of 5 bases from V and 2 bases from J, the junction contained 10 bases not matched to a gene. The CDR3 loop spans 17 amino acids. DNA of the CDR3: TGTGCCAGCAGTACAGGACAGGGGGCGATCGGGAACTATGGCTACACCTTC. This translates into CASSTGQGAIGNYGYTF.

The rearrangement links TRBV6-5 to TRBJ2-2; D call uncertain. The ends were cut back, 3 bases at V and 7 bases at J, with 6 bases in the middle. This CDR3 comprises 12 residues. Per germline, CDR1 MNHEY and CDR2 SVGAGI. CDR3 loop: CASSYLYGELFF. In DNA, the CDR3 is TGTGCCAGCAGTTATCTGTACGGGGAGCTGTTTTTT.

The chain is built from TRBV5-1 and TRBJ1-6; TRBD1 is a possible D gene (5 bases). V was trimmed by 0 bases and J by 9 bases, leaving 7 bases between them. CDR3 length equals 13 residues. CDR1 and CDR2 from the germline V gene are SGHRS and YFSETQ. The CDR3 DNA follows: TGCGCCAGCAGCTTGGGGGGCCGTTCACCCCTCCACTTT. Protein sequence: CASSLGGRSPLHF. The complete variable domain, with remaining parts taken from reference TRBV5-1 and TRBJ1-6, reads KAGVTQTPRYLIKTRGQQVTLSCSPISGHRSVSWYQQTPGQGLQFLFEYFSETQRNKGNFPGRFSGRQFSNSRSEMNVSTLELGDSALYLCASSLGGRSPLHFGNGTRLTVT.

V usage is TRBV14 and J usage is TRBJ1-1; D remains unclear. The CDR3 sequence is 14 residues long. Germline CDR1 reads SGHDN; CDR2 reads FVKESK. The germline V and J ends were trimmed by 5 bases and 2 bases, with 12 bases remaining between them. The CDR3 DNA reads TGTGCCAGCAGCAGGGAGCGAATCAACACTGAAGCTTTCTTT. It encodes CASSRERINTEAFF.

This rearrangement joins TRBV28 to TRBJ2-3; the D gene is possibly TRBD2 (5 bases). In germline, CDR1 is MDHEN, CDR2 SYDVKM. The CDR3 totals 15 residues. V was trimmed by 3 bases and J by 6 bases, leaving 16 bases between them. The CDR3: CASSLATGWRDTQYF. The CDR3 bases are TGTGCCAGCAGTTTGGCGACGGGTTGGAGGGATACGCAGTATTTT.

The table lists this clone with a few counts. The CDR3 spells CAWSRTGATEAFF. As DNA, the CDR3 is TGTGCCTGGAGCAGGACAGGGGCCACTGAAGCTTTCTTT. The chain links TRBV30 to TRBJ1-1; 9 bases are shared with TRBD1. Germline V gives CDR1 GTSNPN, CDR2 SVGIG (reference sequence). The CDR3 sequence is 13 residues long. With V trimmed by 3 bases and J by 4 bases, 3 bases remained unmatched.

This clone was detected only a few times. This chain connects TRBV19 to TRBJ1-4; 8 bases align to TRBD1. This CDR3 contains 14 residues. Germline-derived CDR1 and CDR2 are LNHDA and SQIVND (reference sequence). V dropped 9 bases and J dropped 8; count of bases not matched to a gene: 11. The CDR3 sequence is CASTLTGTGEKLFF. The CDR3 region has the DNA TGTGCCAGCACTCTGACAGGGACAGGCGAAAAACTGTTTTTT.

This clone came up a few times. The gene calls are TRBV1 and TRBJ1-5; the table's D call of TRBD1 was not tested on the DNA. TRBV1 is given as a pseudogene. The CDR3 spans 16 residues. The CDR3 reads CTSSQDMQDSNQPQHF. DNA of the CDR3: TGCACCAGCAGCCAAGATATGCAGGATAGCAATCAGCCCCAGCATTTT.

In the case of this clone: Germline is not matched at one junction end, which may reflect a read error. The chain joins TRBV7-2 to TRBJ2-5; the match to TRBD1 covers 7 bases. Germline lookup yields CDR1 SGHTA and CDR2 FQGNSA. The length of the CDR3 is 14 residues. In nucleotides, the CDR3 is TGTGCCAGCAGCTTAAACCCCTCTAGAGGGGGCACTGACTTC. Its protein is CASSLNPSRGGTDF.

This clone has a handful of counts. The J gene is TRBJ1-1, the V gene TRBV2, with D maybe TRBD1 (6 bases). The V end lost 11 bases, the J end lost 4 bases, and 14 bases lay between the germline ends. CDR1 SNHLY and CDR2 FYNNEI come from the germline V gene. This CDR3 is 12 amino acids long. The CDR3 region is CADLGGGTEAFF. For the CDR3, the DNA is TGTGCCGATTTGGGAGGGGGCACTGAAGCTTTCTTT.

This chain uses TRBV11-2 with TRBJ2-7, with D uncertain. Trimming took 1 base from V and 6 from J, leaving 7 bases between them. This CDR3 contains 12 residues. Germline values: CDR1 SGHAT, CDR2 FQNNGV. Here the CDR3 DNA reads TGTGCCAGCAGCTTAGGAGTCCGCGAGCAGTACTTC. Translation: CASSLGVREQYF.

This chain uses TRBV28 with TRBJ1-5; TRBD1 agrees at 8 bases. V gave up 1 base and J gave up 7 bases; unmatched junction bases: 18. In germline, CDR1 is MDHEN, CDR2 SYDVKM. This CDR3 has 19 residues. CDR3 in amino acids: CASSLSQGARGLYGQPQHF. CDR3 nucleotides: TGTGCCAGCAGTTTATCCCAGGGGGCCAGGGGGCTTTATGGCCAGCCCCAGCATTTT.

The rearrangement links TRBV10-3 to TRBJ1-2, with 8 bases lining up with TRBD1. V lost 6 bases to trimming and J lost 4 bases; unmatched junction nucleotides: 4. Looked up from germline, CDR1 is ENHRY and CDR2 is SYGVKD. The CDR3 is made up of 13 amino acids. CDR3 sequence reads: CAISDRGTYGYTF. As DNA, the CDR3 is TGTGCCATCAGCGACAGGGGTACCTATGGCTACACCTTC.

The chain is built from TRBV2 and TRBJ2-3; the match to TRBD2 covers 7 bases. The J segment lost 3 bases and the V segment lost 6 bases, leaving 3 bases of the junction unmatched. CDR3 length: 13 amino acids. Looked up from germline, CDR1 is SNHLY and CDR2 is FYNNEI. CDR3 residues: CASSGGWTDTQYF. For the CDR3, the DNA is TGTGCCAGCAGCGGGGGGTGGACAGATACGCAGTATTTT.